This is a list of T cell receptor beta chains from one sample in a study of CD8 T cell repertoires and HIV-1 epitope variants. The table came from immunoSEQ multiplex PCR; TCRdb's copy has only in-frame clones and leaves some out. The repertoire consists of a few thousand clones, with around 69% occurring once and the leading ten covering more than 40%. Antigens for these TCRs are unknown. Specimen: cultured CD8+ T cells derived from PBMCs. The origin of the receptors is a male donor with HIV. The CDR3 runs from the conserved cysteine through the conserved F or W. A D gene is named only where the DNA matches it firmly. A row's size may be missing; if present it is once, few, many or a size class.

>.|few|TRBJ2-1|14|TRBV6-5
TGTGCCAGCAGTTCCCTCGGCAGGTCCAATGAGCAGTTCTTC
CASSSLGRSNEQFF
>.|once|TRBJ2-3|12|TRBV28
TGTGCCAGCAGTTCGACCACAGATACGCAGTATTTT
CASSSTTDTQYF
>TRBD1|.|TRBJ1-5|14|TRBV28
TGTGCCAGCAGTGAGGGGACAGGGAATCAGCCCCAGCATTTT
CASSEGTGNQPQHF
>TRBD2|.|TRBJ2-1|13|TRBV27
TGTGCCAGCGGACTAGCGGTGTACAATGAGCAGTTCTTC
CASGLAVYNEQFF
>TRBD2|.|TRBJ2-1|16|TRBV9
TGTGCCAGCAGCGTAGGGCCAGGGACTACCTACAATGAGCAGTTCTTC
CASSVGPGTTYNEQFF
>.|.|TRBJ1-2|19|TRBV28
TGTGCCAGCAGTTTATTCGCCCTTAGCCCACAGTCTCCTAACTATGGCTACACCTTC
CASSLFALSPQSPNYGYTF
>.|.|TRBJ1-1|13|TRBV11-2
TGTGCCAGCAGCTTAGCCAGGAACACTGAAGCTTTCTTT
CASSLARNTEAFF
>.|.|TRBJ1-1|15|TRBV6-6
TGTGCCAGCAGGGACTTGGGGCAGGGGAGGGCTGAAGCTTTCTTT
CASRDLGQGRAEAFF
>.|.|TRBJ1-2|14|TRBV9
TGTGCCAGCAGTGCCTTCCAGGAGGGGTATGGCTACACCTTC
CASSAFQEGYGYTF
>TRBD2|.|TRBJ2-5|16|TRBV11-2
TGTGCCAGCAGCGACAGCGGGGGGGAACCCCTGGAGACCCAGTACTTC
CASSDSGGEPLETQYF
>.|.|TRBJ2-1|11|TRBV28
TGTGCCAGCAGTTACTACAATGAGCAGTTCTTC
CASSYYNEQFF
>.|.|TRBJ2-2|15|TRBV18
TGTGCCAGCTCACCGGGGGACGGAATCACCGGGGAGCTGTTTTTT
CASSPGDGITGELFF
>.|.|TRBJ1-5|13|TRBV5-1
TGCGCCAGCAGCTTGGCGGGTCATCAGCCCCAGCATTTT
CASSLAGHQPQHF
>TRBD1|.|TRBJ2-7|14|TRBV29-1
TGCAGCGTTGTGCCGATGGACAGGACCTACGAGCAGTACTTC
CSVVPMDRTYEQYF
>TRBD1|.|TRBJ2-1|15|TRBV6-1
TGTGCCAGCAGTGAAGGGGACAGCCTAGGGTATGAGCAGTTCTTC
CASSEGDSLGYEQFF
>.|.|TRBJ2-1|16|TRBV7-9
TGTGCCAGCAGCGGGTTCAAAAGGGAGACTTACAATGAGCAGTTCTTC
CASSGFKRETYNEQFF
>.|.|TRBJ1-2|12|TRBV4-3
TGCGCCAGCTCAGGGGAGGTTGATGGCTACACCTTC
CASSGEVDGYTF